The rows below give T cell receptor beta chains drawn from one sample of a study of control samples from healthy donors and cancer patients. Produced via immunoSEQ multiplex PCR; TCRdb's table is partial and in-frame only. Among around 67,000 clones listed, roughly 87% were seen once. What was sequenced was PBMCs. These receptors came from a man between 60 and 75 years old with colorectal cancer. Both conserved end residues are part of each CDR3. Fields, in order: D gene, clone size, V gene, J gene, CDR3 protein, CDR3 DNA. The D gene is left open where the match is weak. Clone size is not always given. Where it is, it says once, few, many or a class for expanded clones.

>TRBD2|once|TRBV5-1|TRBJ2-1
CASSSRLAGGDNEQFF
TGCGCCAGCAGCTCCCGACTAGCGGGGGGGGACAATGAGCAGTTCTTC
>NA|NA|TRBV5-4|TRBJ1-1
CASSLKLSVTEAFF
TGTGCCAGCAGCTTGAAGCTGTCGGTGACTGAAGCTTTCTTT
>TRBD2|NA|TRBV2|TRBJ2-2
CASSWTGRGTGELFF
TGTGCCAGCAGTTGGACCGGGAGGGGCACCGGGGAGCTGTTTTTT
>TRBD2|NA|TRBV5-1|TRBJ2-1
CASSLRLAGPYNEQFF
TGCGCCAGCAGCTTGAGACTAGCGGGGCCCTACAATGAGCAGTTCTTC
>TRBD2|NA|TRBV12-3/TRBV12-4|TRBJ2-3
CASTVSGGARYF
TGTGCCAGCACCGTTAGCGGGGGGGCTCGGTATTTT
>NA|NA|TRBV28|TRBJ2-1
CASSPTGSSYNEQFF
TGTGCCAGCAGCCCGACCGGGAGCTCCTACAATGAGCAGTTCTTC
>NA|NA|TRBV7-6|TRBJ1-1
CASSPTRNTEAFF
TGTGCCAGCAGCCCCACGAGGAACACTGAAGCTTTCTTT
>NA|NA|TRBV6-1|TRBJ1-5
CASSEAGGSVSNQPQHF
TGTGCCAGCAGTGAAGCCGGGGGCTCGGTAAGCAATCAGCCCCAGCATTTT
>TRBD1|NA|TRBV28|TRBJ1-6
CASSLPSTGGDSPLHF
TGTGCCAGCAGTTTACCCTCGACAGGGGGCGATTCACCCCTCCACTTT
>TRBD1|NA|TRBV6-4|TRBJ1-5
CASSDPGTGNQPQHF
TGTGCCAGCAGTGACCCCGGGACAGGGAATCAGCCCCAGCATTTT
>NA|NA|TRBV2|TRBJ2-6
CASTNLGSGANVLTF
TGTGCCAGCACAAACCTTGGCTCTGGGGCCAACGTCCTGACTTTC
>NA|NA|TRBV6-5|TRBJ1-4
CAATPEAEKLFF
TGTGCCGCGACGCCGGAGGCTGAAAAACTGTTTTTT
>TRBD2|NA|TRBV3-1/TRBV3-2|TRBJ2-1
CASSSLAGGPYNEQFF
TGTGCCAGCAGCTCGCTAGCGGGGGGCCCCTACAATGAGCAGTTCTTC
>NA|NA|TRBV29-1|TRBJ1-1
CSVIGGANTEAFF
TGCAGCGTTATCGGGGGGGCCAACACTGAAGCTTTCTTT
>TRBD2|NA|TRBV3-1/TRBV3-2|TRBJ2-1
CASSQGTSGVGGEQFF
TGTGCCAGCAGCCAAGGGACTAGCGGGGTAGGGGGTGAGCAGTTCTTC
>NA|NA|TRBV18|TRBJ1-2
CASSPNGDSGYGYTF
TGTGCCAGCTCACCGAATGGCGATTCTGGGTATGGCTACACCTTC
>TRBD2|NA|TRBV5-5|TRBJ2-4
CASSLPSRGDIQYF
TGTGCCAGCAGCCTTCCCAGCCGGGGGGACATTCAGTACTTC
>NA|NA|TRBV28|TRBJ1-1
CASTLRRRLLTEAFF
TGTGCCAGCACTCTACGGAGGCGGCTGCTCACTGAAGCTTTCTTT
>NA|NA|TRBV7-6|TRBJ2-3
CASSDQIGGTDTQYF
TGTGCCAGCAGCGACCAAATCGGGGGCACAGATACGCAGTATTTT
>TRBD1|few|TRBV11-2|TRBJ2-5
CASSVQQTGLGETQYF
TGTGCCAGCAGCGTACAACAGACAGGGTTGGGGGAGACCCAGTACTTC
>TRBD2|NA|TRBV4-1|TRBJ2-1
CASSQEEYVGTRYEQFF
TGCGCCAGCAGTCAAGAGGAGTATGTAGGGACTAGATATGAGCAGTTCTTC
>NA|NA|TRBV12-3/TRBV12-4|TRBJ1-5
CASTAGPNQPQHF
TGTGCCAGCACGGCAGGGCCGAATCAGCCCCAGCATTTT
>NA|NA|TRBV7-2|TRBJ2-5
CASSLGGLQTQYF
TGTGCCAGCAGCCTAGGGGGTCTTCAGACCCAGTACTTC
>NA|NA|TRBV6-5|TRBJ1-5
CASTLEGGAFQPQHF
TGTGCCAGCACCCTGGAGGGGGGGGCTTTTCAGCCCCAGCATTTT
>NA|NA|TRBV6-2/TRBV6-3|TRBJ1-1
CASSSSPGRGSTEAFF
TGTGCCAGCAGTTCCTCCCCGGGACGTGGAAGCACTGAAGCTTTCTTT
>TRBD1|NA|TRBV19|TRBJ1-5
CASDRGYSNQPQHF
TGTGCCAGTGACAGGGGATATAGCAATCAGCCCCAGCATTTT
>TRBD2|NA|TRBV23-1|TRBJ2-2
CASSQSQAGGTGELFF
TGCGCCAGCAGTCAATCCCAAGCGGGGGGGACCGGGGAGCTGTTTTTT
>NA|NA|TRBV2|TRBJ2-3
CASVGGGTADTQYF
TGTGCCAGTGTGGGGGGGGGCACCGCAGATACGCAGTATTTT
>NA|NA|TRBV10-3|TRBJ2-7
CAISEKRDTYEQYF
TGTGCCATCAGTGAGAAAAGGGACACCTACGAGCAGTACTTC
>TRBD2|NA|TRBV6-5|TRBJ2-1
CASSWTSGGANEQFF
TGTGCCAGCAGTTGGACTAGCGGGGGGGCCAATGAGCAGTTCTTC
>TRBD1|NA|TRBV19|TRBJ1-2
CASTQTQGLYGYTF
TGTGCCAGTACCCAGACACAGGGGCTCTATGGCTACACCTTC
>TRBD2|NA|TRBV4-1|TRBJ2-2
CASSQVGKGLDPGELFF
TGCGCCAGCAGCCAAGTGGGGAAGGGACTAGACCCCGGGGAGCTGTTTTTT
>NA|NA|TRBV27|TRBJ1-2
CASSLSTRVPNGYTF
TGTGCCAGCAGTTTATCGACAAGGGTCCCAAATGGCTACACCTTC
>NA|NA|TRBV6-5|TRBJ2-5
CASSLERIETQYF
TGTGCCAGCAGCTTGGAGAGGATAGAGACCCAGTACTTC
>NA|few|TRBV4-2|TRBJ2-2
CASSRRGSTLPGAGELFF
TGTGCCAGCAGCCGAAGGGGTAGTACCCTTCCCGGGGCCGGGGAGCTGTTTTTT
>NA|once|TRBV6-1|TRBJ1-6
CASSEAGSLYNSPLHF
TGTGCCAGCAGTGAAGCCGGAAGCCTCTATAATTCACCCCTCCACTTT
>NA|NA|TRBV5-4|TRBJ2-1
CASSGGRTYNEQFF
TGTGCCAGCAGCGGGGGTAGAACCTACAATGAGCAGTTCTTC
>NA|NA|TRBV6-1|TRBJ2-7
CASSDWGASYEQYF
TGTGCCAGCAGTGATTGGGGGGCATCCTACGAGCAGTACTTC
>NA|few|TRBV4-3|TRBJ2-2
CASSPSEVNTGELFF
TGCGCCAGCAGTCCATCGGAGGTGAACACCGGGGAGCTGTTTTTT
>NA|NA|TRBV6-2/TRBV6-3|TRBJ1-6
CASSSQGFSPLHF
TGTGCCAGCAGTTCACAGGGATTCTCACCCCTCCACTTT
>TRBD1|NA|TRBV7-9|TRBJ1-4
CASSFGTGDEKLFF
TGTGCCAGCAGCTTCGGGACAGGAGATGAAAAACTGTTTTTT
>NA|NA|TRBV11-3|TRBJ1-5
CASSLHANQPQHF
TGTGCCAGCAGCTTACACGCAAATCAGCCCCAGCATTTT
>NA|NA|TRBV7-6|TRBJ1-2
CASSPPGNSHYGYTF
TGTGCCAGCAGCCCCCCGGGGAATTCGCACTATGGCTACACCTTC
>NA|NA|TRBV7-3|TRBJ2-5
CASSLSPTQETQYF
TGTGCCAGCAGCTTAAGCCCAACCCAAGAGACCCAGTACTTC
>TRBD2|NA|TRBV30|TRBJ2-5
CAWKRGSSGQETQYF
TGTGCCTGGAAGCGGGGGTCCTCGGGGCAAGAGACCCAGTACTTC